Listed below are T cell receptor beta chains from one sample, sequenced in a study of control samples from healthy donors and cancer patients. TCRdb's copy holds only in-frame clones and misses some; the assay was immunoSEQ multiplex PCR. The repertoire includes 180,000 or so clones, just over 90% of them detected once, and about 4% sits in the top ten. The specimen was blood. The receptors come from a woman in her fifties or sixties in good health. Both conserved end residues are part of each CDR3. A D gene is named only where the DNA matches it firmly. For some rows the clone size is stated as once, few or many, or as a class when expanded; others skip it.

D: NA
V: TRBV6-5
J: TRBJ1-4
size: NA
DNA: TGTGCCAGCAGACCAGGGAGCACTAATGAAAAACTGTTTTTT
CDR3: CASRPGSTNEKLFF

D: NA
V: TRBV19
J: TRBJ2-7
size: NA
DNA: TGTGCCAGTAGTATTTCTAGCGTATTTTCCTACGAGCAGTACTTC
CDR3: CASSISSVFSYEQYF

D: TRBD1
V: TRBV7-2
J: TRBJ2-1
size: few
DNA: TGTGCCAGCAGCCTCCGGACAGGGCCGCTCTTCTCCTACAATGAGCAGTTCTTC
CDR3: CASSLRTGPLFSYNEQFF

D: TRBD2
V: TRBV6-4
J: TRBJ2-1
size: few
DNA: TGTGCCAGCAGTGACTCAACTAGCGGGGATTGGAATGAGCAGTTCTTC
CDR3: CASSDSTSGDWNEQFF

D: NA
V: TRBV18
J: TRBJ2-1
size: NA
DNA: TGTGCCAGCTCACCGACAGAGTCCTTCGGCAATGAGCAGTTCTTC
CDR3: CASSPTESFGNEQFF

D: NA
V: TRBV5-1
J: TRBJ1-4
size: once
DNA: TGCGCCAGCAGCTTGGAGGTGGGGCAGGGTCTGTTTTTT
CDR3: CASSLEVGQGLFF

D: NA
V: TRBV4-3
J: TRBJ1-1
size: NA
DNA: TGCGCCAGCAGCCAAGACACAGGGTTGGGATCTAACACTGAAGCTTTCTTT
CDR3: CASSQDTGLGSNTEAFF

D: NA
V: TRBV7-9
J: TRBJ2-1
size: once
DNA: TGTGCCAGCAGCCCCAGGGGGGGGGTTTTGGGACGCTCGGGCGAGCAGTTCTTC
CDR3: CASSPRGGVLGRSGEQFF

D: NA
V: TRBV25-1
J: TRBJ1-5
size: once
DNA: TGTGCCAGCAGGACAGGTGACAATCAGCCCCAGCATTTT
CDR3: CASRTGDNQPQHF

D: NA
V: TRBV18
J: TRBJ1-1
size: once
DNA: TGTGCCAGCTCACCTAGCCAAAGGAACACTGAAGCTTTCTTT
CDR3: CASSPSQRNTEAFF

D: TRBD1
V: TRBV7-2
J: TRBJ2-5
size: NA
DNA: TGTGCCAGCAGGTCTCGGGACAGGGGGCAAGAGACCCAGTACTTC
CDR3: CASRSRDRGQETQYF

D: NA
V: TRBV7-2
J: TRBJ1-6
size: NA
DNA: TGTGCCAGCAGCTTAGGGGCCCCGCAGGGAGGCAATTCACCCCTCCACTTT
CDR3: CASSLGAPQGGNSPLHF

D: NA
V: TRBV7-2
J: TRBJ2-5
size: NA
DNA: TGTGCCAGCAGCTCCGAACTAGATTGGGTGAGAAAGACCCAGTACTTC
CDR3: CASSSELDWVRKTQYF

D: NA
V: TRBV2
J: TRBJ1-5
size: NA
DNA: TGTGCCAGCAGAGAGTTGGCCGATCAGCCCCAGCATTTT
CDR3: CASRELADQPQHF

D: NA
V: TRBV6-5
J: TRBJ2-7
size: NA
DNA: TGTGCCAGCAGTTCACAGGGGCGGGGGGTATACGAGCAGTACTTC
CDR3: CASSSQGRGVYEQYF

D: TRBD1
V: TRBV4-3
J: TRBJ2-7
size: once
DNA: TGCGCCAGCAGCCAACCAACAAGGGACAGGGGGCGATACGAGCAGTACTTC
CDR3: CASSQPTRDRGRYEQYF

D: NA
V: TRBV25-1
J: TRBJ2-6
size: NA
DNA: TGTGCCAGCAGCCCGGACATAATCGGGCGGGGGGCCAACGTCCTGACTTTC
CDR3: CASSPDIIGRGANVLTF

D: TRBD1
V: TRBV15
J: TRBJ1-2
size: once
DNA: TGTGCCACCAGCAGAGATACCGGGACAGGACGTTTTTATGGCTACACCTTC
CDR3: CATSRDTGTGRFYGYTF

D: NA
V: TRBV9
J: TRBJ1-5
size: NA
DNA: TGTGCCAGCAGCGTAGCCGAAAGCAATCAGCCCCAGCATTTT
CDR3: CASSVAESNQPQHF

D: TRBD1
V: TRBV19
J: TRBJ2-6
size: NA
DNA: TGTGCCAGTAAGGGGTGGGACAGTCCGGCAACTGGGGCCAACGTCCTGACTTTC
CDR3: CASKGWDSPATGANVLTF

D: TRBD1
V: TRBV5-6
J: TRBJ2-5
size: NA
DNA: TGTGCCAGCACTCACGGCAGGGGGCGCGAAGAGACCCAGTACTTC
CDR3: CASTHGRGREETQYF

D: NA
V: TRBV5-8
J: TRBJ1-1
size: once
DNA: TGTGCCAGCAGCTTGTTTACGGGGGACACTGAAGCTTTCTTT
CDR3: CASSLFTGDTEAFF

D: TRBD2
V: TRBV28
J: TRBJ2-1
size: once
DNA: TGTGCCAGCAGCTCCACCGGGACTAGCGGGGGGGCAGGAGAGCAGTTCTTC
CDR3: CASSSTGTSGGAGEQFF

D: NA
V: TRBV7-8
J: TRBJ1-1
size: NA
DNA: TGTGCCAGCAGCCGTGAGGTCCCTGAAGCTTTCTTT
CDR3: CASSREVPEAFF

D: NA
V: TRBV11-2
J: TRBJ2-4
size: NA
DNA: TGTGCCAGCAGCTTAGATCCTGGGACCTCCAAAAACATTCAGTACTTC
CDR3: CASSLDPGTSKNIQYF

D: NA
V: TRBV7-8
J: TRBJ1-5
size: NA
DNA: TGTGCCAGCAGCTTAATAAGCCAGGCGGGTAGCAATCAGCCCCAGCATTTT
CDR3: CASSLISQAGSNQPQHF

D: NA
V: TRBV15
J: TRBJ1-5
size: NA
DNA: TGTGCCACCAGCAGGGATAGACCTCAGCCCCAGCATTTT
CDR3: CATSRDRPQPQHF

D: NA
V: TRBV18
J: TRBJ2-2
size: NA
DNA: TGTGCCAGCTCACTAAATCTACCGGACTCCACCGGGGAGCTGTTTTTT
CDR3: CASSLNLPDSTGELFF

D: NA
V: TRBV10-3
J: TRBJ2-1
size: NA
DNA: TGTGCCATCAGTGAGAACACCGTTGGGAATGAGCAGTTCTTC
CDR3: CAISENTVGNEQFF

D: NA
V: TRBV19
J: TRBJ2-7
size: NA
DNA: TGTGCCAGTAGTATGGAAGGATTGGCGGTTAGCTCCTACGAGCAGTACTTC
CDR3: CASSMEGLAVSSYEQYF

D: NA
V: TRBV28
J: TRBJ1-4
size: NA
DNA: TGTGCCAGCACCGTCGCAGGGGAAGAAAAACTGTTTTTT
CDR3: CASTVAGEEKLFF

D: NA
V: TRBV3-1/TRBV3-2
J: TRBJ2-1
size: NA
DNA: TGTGCCAGCAGCCTCGGGACAATTTCGGATGAGCAGTTCTTC
CDR3: CASSLGTISDEQFF

D: NA
V: TRBV19
J: TRBJ1-4
size: NA
DNA: TGTGCCAGTAGTATGGGGGGCGGTGAAAAACTGTTTTTT
CDR3: CASSMGGGEKLFF

D: TRBD1
V: TRBV27
J: TRBJ2-4
size: NA
DNA: TGTGCCACCCGAGGGGGCCCAGCCAAAAACATTCAGTACTTC
CDR3: CATRGGPAKNIQYF

D: NA
V: TRBV6-2/TRBV6-3
J: TRBJ2-2
size: NA
DNA: TGTGCCAGCAGTTACTCAATCGGGGGACTTAAGGACACCGGGGAGCTGTTTTTT
CDR3: CASSYSIGGLKDTGELFF

D: TRBD1
V: TRBV10-3
J: TRBJ2-7
size: NA
DNA: TGTGCCATCAGTGAAACCCGGGACAGGGGATTCCACGAGCAGTACTTC
CDR3: CAISETRDRGFHEQYF

D: NA
V: TRBV10-2
J: TRBJ2-7
size: NA
DNA: TGCGCCAGCAGTGGGACAATCTACGAGCAGTACTTC
CDR3: CASSGTIYEQYF

D: NA
V: TRBV9
J: TRBJ2-6
size: NA
DNA: TGTGCCAGCAGCCTAAAAGAATGGAGGTCTGGGGCCAACGTCCTGACTTTC
CDR3: CASSLKEWRSGANVLTF

D: TRBD1
V: TRBV24-1
J: TRBJ1-2
size: NA
DNA: TGTGCCACCAGTGAACTAGGACAGGGAGGTTACTATGGCTACACCTTC
CDR3: CATSELGQGGYYGYTF

D: TRBD1
V: TRBV19
J: TRBJ1-3
size: NA
DNA: TGTGCCAGTAGTACCGGACAGGGGGCTGGAAACACCATATATTTT
CDR3: CASSTGQGAGNTIYF

D: TRBD1
V: TRBV2
J: TRBJ1-5
size: few
DNA: TGTGCCAGCAGTCTCAGGGGGAACAGTCAGCCCCAGCATTTT
CDR3: CASSLRGNSQPQHF

D: NA
V: TRBV2
J: TRBJ1-5
size: NA
DNA: TGTGCCAGCAGTGAAGGATCCCGAGGCAATCAGCCCCAGCATTTT
CDR3: CASSEGSRGNQPQHF

D: NA
V: TRBV6-1
J: TRBJ1-2
size: NA
DNA: TGTGCCAGCAGTGACCTTCTGGCAAGACTTAACTATGGCTACACCTTC
CDR3: CASSDLLARLNYGYTF

D: NA
V: TRBV4-2
J: TRBJ1-1
size: once
DNA: TGTGCCAGCAGCCAAGAGTATTGGGCGGGGAACACTGAAGCTTTCTTT
CDR3: CASSQEYWAGNTEAFF

D: NA
V: TRBV14
J: TRBJ2-5
size: NA
DNA: TGTGCCAGCAGCCTCGGGCTTTTTCTGGAGACCCAGTACTTC
CDR3: CASSLGLFLETQYF

D: NA
V: TRBV5-6
J: TRBJ1-6
size: NA
DNA: TGTGCCAGCAGCCGCACACCAGACTATAATTCACCCCTCCACTTT
CDR3: CASSRTPDYNSPLHF

D: TRBD2
V: TRBV28
J: TRBJ2-3
size: NA
DNA: TGTGCCAGCGCCTCCAGCATGCGGGGGGGGACAGATACGCAGTATTTT
CDR3: CASASSMRGGTDTQYF

D: TRBD2
V: TRBV7-2
J: TRBJ2-7
size: NA
DNA: TGTGCCAGCAGCTTATGGGAGCGGGGGGGCGTAGAGCAGTACTTC
CDR3: CASSLWERGGVEQYF

D: NA
V: TRBV3-1/TRBV3-2
J: TRBJ2-3
size: NA
DNA: TGTGCCAGCAGCTCAAGGGCAGATACGCAGTATTTT
CDR3: CASSSRADTQYF

D: NA
V: TRBV2
J: TRBJ1-6
size: NA
DNA: TGTGCCAGCTCACCGACACGGTATAATTCACCCCTCCACTTT
CDR3: CASSPTRYNSPLHF